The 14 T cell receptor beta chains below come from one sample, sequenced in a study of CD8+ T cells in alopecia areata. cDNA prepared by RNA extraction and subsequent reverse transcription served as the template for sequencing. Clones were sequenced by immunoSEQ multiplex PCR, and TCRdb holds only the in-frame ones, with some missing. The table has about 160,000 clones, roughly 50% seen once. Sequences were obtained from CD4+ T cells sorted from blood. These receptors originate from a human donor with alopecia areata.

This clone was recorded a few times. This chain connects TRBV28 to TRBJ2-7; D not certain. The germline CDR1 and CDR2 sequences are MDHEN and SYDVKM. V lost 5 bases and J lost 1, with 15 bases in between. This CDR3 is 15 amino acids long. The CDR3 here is CASSLGPGLSYEQYF. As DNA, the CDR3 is TGTGCCAGCAGTCTGGGCCCAGGATTATCCTACGAGCAGTACTTC.

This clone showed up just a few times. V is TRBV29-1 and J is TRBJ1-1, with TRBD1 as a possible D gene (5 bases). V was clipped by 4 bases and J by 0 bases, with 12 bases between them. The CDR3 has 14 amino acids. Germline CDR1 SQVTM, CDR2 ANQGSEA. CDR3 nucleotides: TGCAGCGTTGCGGTTGGGGGGTTGAACACTGAAGCTTTCTTT. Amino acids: CSVAVGGLNTEAFF.

CDR3 sequence: CSVVESAEETQYF. The CDR3 nucleotides are TGCAGCGTTGTTGAGTCGGCTGAAGAGACCCAGTACTTC. The chain recombines TRBV29-1 with TRBJ2-5; D unclear. The CDR3 has 13 residues. V was clipped by 4 bases and J by 3 bases, with 12 bases between them. Germline CDR1 is SQVTM and CDR2 is ANQGSEA. Combining the CDR3 with reference TRBV29-1 and TRBJ2-5 gives the whole variable domain SAVISQKPSRDICQRGTSLTIQCQVDSQVTMMFWYRQQPGQSLTLIATANQGSEATYESGFVIDKFPISRPNLTFSTLTVSNMSPEDSSIYLCSVVESAEETQYFGPGTRLLVL.

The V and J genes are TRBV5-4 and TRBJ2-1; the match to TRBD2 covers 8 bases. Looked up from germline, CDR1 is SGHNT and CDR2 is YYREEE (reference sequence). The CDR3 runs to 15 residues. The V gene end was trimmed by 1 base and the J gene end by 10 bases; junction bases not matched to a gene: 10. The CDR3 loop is CASSLRPAGVQEQFF. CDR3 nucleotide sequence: TGTGCCAGCAGCTTGCGTCCAGCGGGAGTGCAGGAGCAGTTCTTC.

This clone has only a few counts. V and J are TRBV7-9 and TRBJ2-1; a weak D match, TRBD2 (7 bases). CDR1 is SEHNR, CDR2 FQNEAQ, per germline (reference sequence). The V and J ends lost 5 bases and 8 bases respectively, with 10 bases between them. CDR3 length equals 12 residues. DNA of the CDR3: TGTGCCAGCAGCCGCGGGGGCGATGAGCAGTTCTTC. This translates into CASSRGGDEQFF.

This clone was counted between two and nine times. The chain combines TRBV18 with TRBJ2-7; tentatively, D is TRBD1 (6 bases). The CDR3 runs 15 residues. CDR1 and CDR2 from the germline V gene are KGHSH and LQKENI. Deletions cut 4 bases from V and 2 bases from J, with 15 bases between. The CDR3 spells CASSQPAGAAYEQYF. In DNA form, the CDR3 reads TGTGCCAGCTCACAACCCGCAGGGGCCGCCTACGAGCAGTACTTC.

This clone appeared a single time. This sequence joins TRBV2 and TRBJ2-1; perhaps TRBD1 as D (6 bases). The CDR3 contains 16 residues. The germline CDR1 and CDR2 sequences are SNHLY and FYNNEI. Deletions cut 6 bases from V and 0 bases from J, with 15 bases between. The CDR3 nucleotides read TGTGCCAGCAGCGAATATACAGGGAACTCCTACAATGAGCAGTTCTTC. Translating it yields CASSEYTGNSYNEQFF. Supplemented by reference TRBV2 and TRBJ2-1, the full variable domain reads EPEVTQTPSHQVTQMGQEVILRCVPISNHLYFYWYRQILGQKVEFLVSFYNNEISEKSEIFDDQFSVERPDGSNFTLKIRSTKLEDSAMYFCASSEYTGNSYNEQFFGPGTRLTVL.

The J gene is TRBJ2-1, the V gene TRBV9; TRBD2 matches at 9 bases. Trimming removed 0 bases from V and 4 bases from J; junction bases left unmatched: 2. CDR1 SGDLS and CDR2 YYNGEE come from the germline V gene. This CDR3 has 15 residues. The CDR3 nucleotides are TGTGCCAGCAGCGTAGGTAGCGGGAGATACAATGAGCAGTTCTTC. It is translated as CASSVGSGRYNEQFF. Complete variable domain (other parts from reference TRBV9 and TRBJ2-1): DSGVTQTPKHLITATGQRVTLRCSPRSGDLSVYWYQQSLDQGLQFLIQYYNGEERAKGNILERFSAQQFPDLHSELNLSSLELGDSALYFCASSVGSGRYNEQFFGPGTRLTVL.

The CDR3 reads CASSTRLGTQYF. Here the CDR3 DNA reads TGTGCCAGCAGTACTCGCCTTGGTACGCAGTATTTT. This chain links TRBV28 with TRBJ2-3, with D hard to call. This CDR3 is 12 amino acids long. V dropped 5 bases and J dropped 8 bases, with 11 bases sitting between them. From germline, CDR1 is MDHEN and CDR2 SYDVKM. The full variable domain, rest sourced from reference TRBV28 and TRBJ2-3, is DVKVTQSSRYLVKRTGEKVFLECVQDMDHENMFWYRQDPGLGLRLIYFSYDVKMKEKGDIPEGYSVSREKKERFSLILESASTNQTSMYLCASSTRLGTQYFGPGTRLTVL.

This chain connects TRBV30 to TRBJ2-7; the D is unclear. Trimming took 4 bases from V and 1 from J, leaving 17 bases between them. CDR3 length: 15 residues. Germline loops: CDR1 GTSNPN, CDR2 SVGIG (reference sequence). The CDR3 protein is CAWKFAGTPSYEQYF. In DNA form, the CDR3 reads TGTGCCTGGAAATTTGCAGGAACGCCGTCCTACGAGCAGTACTTC.

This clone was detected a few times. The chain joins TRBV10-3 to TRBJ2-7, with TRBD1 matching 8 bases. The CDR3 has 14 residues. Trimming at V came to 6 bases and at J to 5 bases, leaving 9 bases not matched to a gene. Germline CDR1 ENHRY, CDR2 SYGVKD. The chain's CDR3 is CAISAGTGLHEQYF. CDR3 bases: TGTGCCATCAGCGCCGGGACAGGTCTGCACGAGCAGTACTTC.

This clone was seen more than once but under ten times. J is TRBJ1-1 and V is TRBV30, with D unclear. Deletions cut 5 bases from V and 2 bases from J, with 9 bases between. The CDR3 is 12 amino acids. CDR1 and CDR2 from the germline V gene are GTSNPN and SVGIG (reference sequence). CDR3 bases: TGTGCCTGGGGACGGACCAACACTGAAGCTTTCTTT. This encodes CAWGRTNTEAFF.

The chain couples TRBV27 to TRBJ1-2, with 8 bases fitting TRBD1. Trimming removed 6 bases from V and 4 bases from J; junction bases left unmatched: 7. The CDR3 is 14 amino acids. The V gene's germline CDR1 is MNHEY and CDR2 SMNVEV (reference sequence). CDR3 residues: CASRIQGAVYGYTF. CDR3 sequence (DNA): TGTGCCAGCAGAATTCAGGGGGCGGTCTATGGCTACACCTTC.

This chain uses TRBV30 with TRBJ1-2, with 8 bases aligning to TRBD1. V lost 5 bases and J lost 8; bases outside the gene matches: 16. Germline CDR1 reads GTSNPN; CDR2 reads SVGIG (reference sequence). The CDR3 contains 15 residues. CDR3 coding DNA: TGTGCCTGGGCCCCCCGGGGGCGACAGGGGCGAGGCTACACCTTC. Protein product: CAWAPRGRQGRGYTF.